Each of the 20 T cell receptor beta chains below was sequenced from the same sample in a study of human T cells and chemical hapten exposure. TCRdb recomputed calls from the RACE reads with MiXCR, one row per CDR3 protein. In the table there are 80,000 or so distinct CDR3 sequences, about 10% of which are singletons. Stated time point: patch test 1, 2 weeks after DPC sensitization. The treatment: therapeutic diphenylcyclopropenone sensitization with weekly scalp DPC. The source material was whole blood, sampled in connection with sensitization to the hapten diphenylcyclopropenone (DPC). These receptors came from a woman in her forties or fifties with alopecia areata. Some clones in this sample may be carry-over from other donors' samples.

This clonotype came up a few times. The chain recombines TRBV4-2 with TRBJ2-6, with D perhaps being TRBD1 or TRBD2 (5 bases each). The germline V and J ends were trimmed by 1 base and 4 bases, with 14 bases remaining between them. The CDR3 covers 17 residues. The germline V gene encodes CDR1 LGHNA and CDR2 YNFKEQ. CDR3 sequence (DNA): TGTGCCAGCAGCCAAGTCCTCCCCGGGGCAGGGGCCAACGTCCTGACTTTC. It translates to CASSQVLPGAGANVLTF.

This clonotype showed up just a few times. The J gene is TRBJ2-2, the V gene TRBV7-6, with 7 bases identical to TRBD2. The germline CDR1 and CDR2 sequences are SGHVS and FNYEAQ. Trimming took 1 base from V and 1 from J; bases not matched to a gene: 3. The CDR3 has 16 residues. Here the CDR3 DNA reads TGTGCCAGCAGCTTAGTTCCTAGCGGGAACACCGGGGAGCTGTTTTTT. Translating it yields CASSLVPSGNTGELFF.

This clonotype was counted a few times. CDR3 sequence (DNA): TGTGCCAGCAGCTTTACAGTTGGCACTGAAGCTTTCTTT. Protein: CASSFTVGTEAFF. The chain has TRBV11-2 and TRBJ1-1; no reliable D call. Germline CDR1 SGHAT, CDR2 FQNNGV. V shed 3 bases and J shed 4 bases, with 9 bases lying between them. This CDR3 region has 13 residues. Full variable domain (missing parts from reference TRBV11-2 and TRBJ1-1): EAGVAQSPRYKIIEKRQSVAFWCNPISGHATLYWYQQILGQGPKLLIQFQNNGVVDDSQLPKDRFSAERLKGVDSTLKIQPAKLEDSAVYLCASSFTVGTEAFFGQGTRLTVV.

This clonotype has at least ten counts. The chain is built from TRBV5-1 and TRBJ1-4; 9 bases align to TRBD1. Germline V lookup: CDR1 SGHRS, CDR2 YFSETQ. With V trimmed by 4 bases and J by 4 bases, 11 bases remained unmatched. The CDR3 loop spans 17 amino acids. The CDR3 sequence is CASSLGQGGRGNEKLFF. The CDR3 region has the DNA TGCGCCAGCAGCCTGGGACAGGGCGGCCGTGGTAATGAAAAACTGTTTTTT.

This chain joins TRBV19 and TRBJ2-1; the match to TRBD2 covers 10 bases. V shed 6 bases, J shed 8 bases, and the junction held 7 bases outside the gene matches. CDR3 length: 14 amino acids. Germline assignment: CDR1 LNHDA and CDR2 SQIVND (reference sequence). CDR3 nucleotide sequence: TGTGCCAGTAGCCAGCGGGGGGGCCAGTATGAGCAGTTCTTC. It encodes CASSQRGGQYEQFF.

The V call is TRBV12-3 or TRBV12-4, the J call TRBJ2-3; no firm D call. The CDR3 has 13 residues. Trimming removed 2 bases from V and 0 bases from J, with 3 bases in between. CDR3 DNA: TGTGCCAGCAGTTTACAGAGCACAGATACGCAGTATTTT. It yields the protein CASSLQSTDTQYF.

The rearrangement links TRBV7-9 to TRBJ1-6, with 7 bases identical to TRBD1. Germline V gives CDR1 SEHNR, CDR2 FQNEAQ (reference sequence). V lost 5 bases to trimming and J lost 11 bases; unmatched junction nucleotides: 6. CDR3 size: 13 residues. The CDR3 spells CASSITGEAPLHF. Written as DNA, the CDR3 is TGTGCCAGCAGCATAACAGGGGAGGCACCCCTCCACTTT.

The CDR3, as DNA: TGTGCCAGCTCACCAATAGGGACAGGGGCTGGGGCCAACGTCCTGACTTTC. Translation: CASSPIGTGAGANVLTF. The chain joins TRBV18 to TRBJ2-6; 10 bases fit TRBD1. CDR1 is KGHSH and CDR2 is LQKENI in the germline V gene. Germline trimming cut 2 bases from V and 2 bases from J; bases unmatched to any gene: 3. This CDR3 has 17 residues.

In its sample, this clonotype was seen many times. At one end the junction does not follow the germline gene, possibly because of a read error. The CDR3 protein is CASSFRQTRGLNTEAFF. The CDR3 DNA sequence: TGTGCCAGCAGCTTTCGACAGACGAGGGGTTTGAATACTGAAGCTTTCTTT. V usage is TRBV27 and J usage is TRBJ1-1; TRBD1 is a possible D gene (5 bases). Looked up from germline, CDR1 is MNHEY and CDR2 is SMNVEV (reference sequence). This CDR3 spans 17 amino acids.

The V call is TRBV28, the J call TRBJ2-4; no reliable D call. V was pared by 6 bases and J by 0 bases, with 15 bases between. CDR1 is MDHEN and CDR2 is SYDVKM in the germline V gene. CDR3 length equals 16 residues. The CDR3 nucleotides read TGTGCCAGCAGACCGACACAGCGACTAGCCAAAAACATTCAGTACTTC. Encoded protein: CASRPTQRLAKNIQYF.

This clonotype came up a few times. This chain connects TRBV28 to TRBJ1-4; D might be TRBD1 (6 bases). This CDR3 has 15 residues. The V gene lost 2 bases and the J gene lost 8 bases, with 15 bases spanning the gap. The V gene's germline CDR1 is MDHEN and CDR2 SYDVKM. The DNA of the CDR3 is TGTGCCAGCAGTTTAGCAGGGGCTCGAGGAGAAAAACTGTTTTTT. Its protein is CASSLAGARGEKLFF.

This clonotype appeared many times. This chain joins TRBV18 and TRBJ1-2, with TRBD1 matching over 7 bases. Germline lookup yields CDR1 KGHSH and CDR2 LQKENI. The CDR3 has 12 amino acids. The ends lost 4 bases at V and 8 bases at J; junction bases unmatched: 4. CDR3 nucleotides: TGTGCCAGCTCACTGACAGGGAGCGGCTACACCTTC. Translated: CASSLTGSGYTF.

This clonotype was found a few times. The chain recombines TRBV20-1 with TRBJ1-5; 9 bases fit TRBD1. CDR1 is DFQATT, CDR2 SNEGSKA, per germline (reference sequence). V dropped 3 bases and J dropped 6; count of bases not matched to a gene: 6. The CDR3 length is 14 residues. In nucleotides, the CDR3 is TGCAGTGCTAGGGGGACAGGGCTGTTTCAGCCCCAGCATTTT. Translation: CSARGTGLFQPQHF.

This clonotype was counted between two and nine times. The rearrangement links TRBV19 to TRBJ1-5; D is ambiguous. Germline V CDR1 and CDR2: LNHDA, SQIVND (reference sequence). The CDR3 sequence is 16 residues long. Trimming cost V 7 bases and J 7 bases, with 23 bases left between them. This chain's CDR3 is CASTLGDSLQGQPQHF. The CDR3 coding sequence is TGTGCCAGTACCCTGGGAGACTCCCTTCAAGGCCAGCCCCAGCATTTT.

This clonotype was seen a handful of times. The genes are TRBV7-9 and TRBJ2-7, with D perhaps TRBD1 (6 bases). Germline loops: CDR1 SEHNR, CDR2 FQNEAQ (reference sequence). The V end lost 2 bases, the J end lost 7 bases, and 18 bases lay between the germline ends. CDR3 size: 15 residues. The CDR3 sequence: CASSLSHPGDTEQYF. The CDR3 coding sequence is TGTGCCAGCAGCTTAAGCCACCCCGGGGACACTGAGCAGTACTTC. The full variable domain, rest sourced from reference TRBV7-9 and TRBJ2-7, is DTGVSQNPRHKITKRGQNVTFRCDPISEHNRLYWYRQTLGQGPEFLTYFQNEAQLEKSRLLSDRFSAERPKGSFSTLEIQRTEQGDSAMYLCASSLSHPGDTEQYFGPGTRLTVT.

This clonotype was recorded a few times. The chain has TRBV27 and TRBJ1-2; unclear D gene. The CDR3 has 13 residues. V was cut by 4 bases and J by 4 bases, with 10 bases left in between. CDR1 is MNHEY and CDR2 is SMNVEV in the germline V gene (reference sequence). The CDR3 is CASSSPWSYGYTF. In DNA form, the CDR3 reads TGTGCCAGCAGTTCCCCCTGGTCCTATGGCTACACCTTC.

This clonotype was picked up many times. The chain links TRBV11-2 to TRBJ1-6; 9 bases map to TRBD1. V was pared by 5 bases and J by 6 bases, with 2 bases of the junction left unmatched. This CDR3 contains 14 residues. Per germline, CDR1 SGHAT and CDR2 FQNNGV. Here the CDR3 reads CASSRDRVNSPLHF. The CDR3 DNA reads as TGTGCCAGCAGCCGGGACAGGGTTAATTCACCCCTCCACTTT.

This clonotype was seen a handful of times. The chain recombines TRBV18 with TRBJ1-1; 8 bases fit TRBD1. CDR3 size: 18 residues. V trimming: 2 bases; J trimming: 8 bases; junction bases outside the gene matches: 19. Germline CDR1 reads KGHSH; CDR2 reads LQKENI. Here the CDR3 DNA reads TGTGCCAGCTCACCATTCGGAGGGGACAGGACAGGAAGAAGCGAAGCTTTCTTT. This gives the protein CASSPFGGDRTGRSEAFF.

This clonotype was counted many times. The rearrangement links TRBV20-1 to TRBJ2-5, with TRBD2 matching over 7 bases. Per the germline V gene, CDR1 is DFQATT and CDR2 is SNEGSKA (reference sequence). Germline trimming cut 1 base from V and 4 bases from J; bases unmatched to any gene: 18. The CDR3 loop spans 18 amino acids. The CDR3 DNA reads TGCAGTGCTAGAGGGGCGGCAGGCGGGGGTGCCGGCCGAGAGACCCAGTACTTC. Translated: CSARGAAGGGAGRETQYF.

There are many counts of this clonotype. This chain uses TRBV24-1 with TRBJ2-1, with 7 nucleotides matching TRBD1. After removal of 0 bases from V and 6 bases from J, the junction contained 4 bases not matched to a gene. This CDR3 comprises 15 residues. CDR1 is KGHDR, CDR2 SFDVKD, per germline. The CDR3 region is CATSDLNDRANEQFF. DNA for the CDR3: TGTGCCACCAGTGATTTGAATGACAGGGCCAATGAGCAGTTCTTC.